The subject of this entry is one T cell receptor (beta chain). The library gave individual cDNA molecules unique molecular identifiers. TCRdb re-derived calls from the RACE reads in MiXCR, one entry per CDR3 protein. This repertoire shows 150,000 to 200,000 distinct CDR3 sequences, 25% to 30% found once; its top ten account for roughly 3%. The time point was: pre-sensitization, week 0. Stated treatment: therapeutic diphenylcyclopropenone sensitization with weekly scalp DPC. Total RNA was isolated from unfractionated whole blood. The data belong to a study of human T cells and chemical hapten exposure. Study-wide context: Patch tests applied 0.01% DPC to the upper back, read at 6 days. Patients, a majority of them female, were diagnosed with alopecia areata, totalis or universalis.

Germline-derived CDR1 and CDR2 are ENHRY and SYGVKD. Trimming left V 4 bases short and J 5 bases short, with 4 bases between. The CDR3 has 11 residues. The chain joins TRBV10-3 to TRBJ2-3; no clear D gene. This TCR was sampled from a woman aged 25 to 39 with alopecia areata. Some clones in this sample may be carry-over from other donors' samples. Sample: whole blood, taken in connection with sensitization to the hapten diphenylcyclopropenone (DPC). CDR3 residues: CAISAGDTQYF. In nucleotides, the CDR3 is TGTGCCATCAGTGCCGGAGATACGCAGTATTTT.